This passage covers 5 T cell receptor beta chains from one sample sequenced in a study of blood T cell repertoires in COVID-19. Assay: immunoSEQ multiplex PCR; the TCRdb copy retains only in-frame clones and omits some. Among approximately 70,000 clones, 75% to 85% were seen once, and the ten largest hold approximately 5%. Sequences were obtained from peripheral blood. These receptors came from a woman older than 75 with active or convalescent COVID-19.

The chain recombines TRBV6-5 with TRBJ2-5; TRBD1 matches at 9 bases. The CDR3 contains 13 residues. Per the germline V gene, CDR1 is MNHEY and CDR2 is SVGAGI. V gave up 10 bases and J gave up 5 bases; unmatched junction bases: 8. This CDR3 is CATRTGVGETQYF. The CDR3, as DNA: TGTGCCACTCGGACAGGGGTCGGGGAGACCCAGTACTTC.

The chain employs TRBV5-5 and TRBJ2-7; tentatively, D is TRBD1 (6 bases). Germline V gene data show CDR1 as SGHKS and CDR2 as YYEKEE (reference sequence). With 2 bases removed from V and 7 bases from J, the gap between germline ends came to 19 bases. This CDR3 has 15 residues. The CDR3, as DNA: TGTGCCAGCAGCTTTAGGACAGAGGCGGTGGGTGAGCAGTACTTC. Its translation is CASSFRTEAVGEQYF.

The chain couples TRBV4-1 to TRBJ2-3; no definite D call. CDR1 MGHRA and CDR2 YSYEKL come from the germline V gene. Trimming took 4 bases from V and 6 from J, leaving 8 bases between them. The CDR3 loop spans 12 amino acids. CDR3 DNA sequence: TGCGCCAGCAGCCCGCGTTGGGATACGCAGTATTTT. It yields the protein CASSPRWDTQYF.

V usage is TRBV4-3 and J usage is TRBJ2-7; TRBD2 matches at 9 bases. The germline V gene has CDR1 LGHNA and CDR2 YSLEER. Trimming removed 0 bases from V and 4 bases from J; junction bases left unmatched: 7. CDR3 length equals 16 residues. The CDR3 spells CASSQDWRGGGYEQYF. The DNA for the CDR3 is TGCGCCAGCAGCCAAGATTGGCGGGGGGGCGGGTACGAGCAGTACTTC.

J is TRBJ2-1 and V is TRBV9; D may be TRBD1 (7 bases). This CDR3 spans 15 amino acids. V was trimmed by 0 bases and J by 10 bases, leaving 17 bases between them. Germline lookup yields CDR1 SGDLS and CDR2 YYNGEE. The CDR3 DNA reads as TGTGCCAGCAGCGTAGTGGGGCGAGGAGGGGGCGAGCAGTTCTTC. It translates to CASSVVGRGGGEQFF. The full variable domain, rest sourced from reference TRBV9 and TRBJ2-1, is DSGVTQTPKHLITATGQRVTLRCSPRSGDLSVYWYQQSLDQGLQFLIQYYNGEERAKGNILERFSAQQFPDLHSELNLSSLELGDSALYFCASSVVGRGGGEQFFGPGTRLTVL.